This TCR beta chain was sequenced during a study of T cell responses to AZD1222 COVID-19 vaccine. Trimming left V 11 bases short and J 0 bases short, with 13 bases between. This CDR3 has 13 amino acids. Germline CDR1 MNHEY, CDR2 SVGAGI. Concerning this clone: Its antigen is as yet unknown.

Whole-study findings and limits: Repertoire samples came only from after the peak T cell response. Seropositivity was recorded at baseline in only a handful of AZD1222 recipients. The study reported that nearly half of spike-specific TCRs target unmutated variant regions. Regions 160-218 and 743-854 held dominance among vaccine-associated CD4 TCRs, which spanned spike.

Generated by immunoSEQ multiplex PCR, the TCRdb table keeps only in-frame clones and is missing some. This sample has 130,000 to 150,000 clones; approximately 88% occur once, and the top ten carry roughly 15%. This receptor was obtained from an adult in good health. V is TRBV6-5 and J is TRBJ1-1; D unclear. Sequencing was performed on peripheral blood, taken on day 0 of AZD1222 vaccination. The DNA of the CDR3 is TGTGCCCTTTCGGTGGGGATGAACACTGAAGCTTTCTTT. It is translated as CALSVGMNTEAFF.